This T cell receptor beta chain was found in a study of OX40 agonist ivuxolimab in advanced cancers. Germline V gene lookup returns CDR1 MNHNY and CDR2 SVGAGI (reference sequence). The CDR3 consists of 14 residues. V lost 8 bases and J lost 5; bases outside the gene matches: 7. Produced via immunoSEQ multiplex PCR; TCRdb's table is partial and in-frame only. The sample holds around 60,000 clones, about 85% seen once. Sequences were derived from CD4+ or CD8+ T cells sorted from blood, sampled in a trial of the OX40 agonist ivuxolimab. This TCR derives from an adult with an advanced solid tumor such as melanoma, head and neck, liver or kidney cancer. The V call is TRBV6-6, the J call TRBJ1-2; 11 bases match TRBD1. The CDR3: CASAGTGGGYGYTF. CDR3 in DNA: TGTGCCAGCGCCGGGACAGGGGGTGGTTATGGCTACACCTTC.